The next 31 T cell receptor beta chains were all read from a single sample in a study of regulatory T cells in long-lasting Graves disease (dated by TCRdb to about 2021). The time point label on this specimen signifies: newly diagnosed GD, antithyroid drugs for less than 3 months. For both TCR sequencing and RNA sequencing, RNA was extracted from PBMCs in TRIzol. The library relied on multiplex PCR. Sequencing was performed on an Illumina HiSeq 4000. TCR beta libraries were built with iRepertoire HTBI primers and Arm-PCR amplification of CDR3 regions. TCRdb reanalyzed the raw reads on its own, using fastp at Q25 for trimming and MiXCR for clone calling, and kept in-frame beta chains. Identical CDR3 proteins give one entry, which carries the most common genes and DNA. This sample lists about 620,000 distinct CDR3 sequences; about 16% were detected once. Approximately 20% of the sample is taken by the ten largest.

Another study also made use of these data, one on T cells in Graves' hyperthyroidism and ophthalmopathy.

The material sequenced was peripheral blood mononuclear cells (PBMCs), taken at new diagnosis, from a patient treated with antithyroid drugs. These receptors came from a woman between 25 and 40 years old with Graves disease. Donor details come from another sample of the same person, matched by shared clones.

This clonotype was picked up many times. The genes are TRBV7-8 and TRBJ2-5; D is uncertain. V was pared by 3 bases and J by 4 bases, with 6 bases between. Germline values: CDR1 SGHVS, CDR2 FQNEAQ. This CDR3 contains 12 residues. CDR3: CASSFGSETQYF. The CDR3 nucleotides are TGTGCCAGCAGCTTTGGTTCAGAGACCCAGTACTTC. Complete variable domain (other parts from reference TRBV7-8 and TRBJ2-5): GAGVSQSPRYKVAKRGQDVALRCDPISGHVSLFWYQQALGQGPEFLTYFQNEAQLDKSGLPSDRFFAERPEGSVSTLKIQRTQQEDSAVYLCASSFGSETQYFGPGTRLLVL.

This clonotype was observed at least ten times. The J gene is TRBJ2-1, the V gene TRBV11-1, with D hard to call. Germline V gene lookup returns CDR1 SGHAT and CDR2 FQDESV (reference sequence). V lost 2 bases to trimming and J lost 5 bases, with 10 bases between them. The CDR3 is made up of 14 amino acids. In DNA form, the CDR3 reads TGTGCCAGCAGCTTACGTCTACCCGACAATGAGCAGTTCTTC. It encodes CASSLRLPDNEQFF.

This clonotype was counted many times. The genes are TRBV28 and TRBJ1-4; D gene ambiguous. The CDR3 spans 14 residues. V lost 2 bases, J lost 7 bases, and 11 bases lay in between. Germline assignment: CDR1 MDHEN and CDR2 SYDVKM. Written as DNA, the CDR3 is TGTGCCAGCAGTTTAATAGCTAAGGGTGAAAAACTGTTTTTT. It codes for CASSLIAKGEKLFF.

The V gene is TRBV7-8, the J gene TRBJ2-1, with 8 bases lining up with TRBD2. This CDR3 is 18 amino acids long. Germline V CDR1 and CDR2: SGHVS, FQNEAQ. V was pared by 5 bases and J by 6 bases, with 18 bases of the junction left unmatched. Here the CDR3 DNA reads TGTGCCAGCAGCCCTCGTCGGGCGGGACTAGAAAAGATCAATGAGCAGTTCTTC. Translating gives CASSPRRAGLEKINEQFF.

This clonotype turned up a few times. The chain has TRBV7-3 and TRBJ2-3; 8 positions agree with TRBD2. CDR3 length: 16 residues. J gave up 3 bases and V 5 bases, and 10 bases lay outside the gene matches. Per germline, CDR1 SGHTA and CDR2 FQGTGA. The CDR3 DNA follows: TGTGCCAGCAGCCCCCGGGGGGGAAGGTCGACAGATACGCAGTATTTT. Its translation: CASSPRGGRSTDTQYF.

This clonotype was seen many times. The chain links TRBV28 to TRBJ2-3; no firm D call. V gave up 8 bases and J gave up 6 bases, with 9 bases separating them. The CDR3 loop spans 11 amino acids. Germline V gene data show CDR1 as MDHEN and CDR2 as SYDVKM. CDR3 coding DNA: TGTGCCAGCGCTCTCCTGGATACGCAGTATTTT. This translates into CASALLDTQYF. Full variable domain (outside the CDR3, taken from reference TRBV28 and TRBJ2-3): DVKVTQSSRYLVKRTGEKVFLECVQDMDHENMFWYRQDPGLGLRLIYFSYDVKMKEKGDIPEGYSVSREKKERFSLILESASTNQTSMYLCASALLDTQYFGPGTRLTVL.

This clonotype has more than one count but fewer than ten. The chain's CDR3 is CASSDPGAANTEAFF. CDR3 nucleotide sequence: TGCGCCAGCAGCGACCCAGGGGCCGCGAACACTGAAGCTTTCTTT. J is TRBJ1-1 and V is TRBV5-1; TRBD1 is a possible D gene (6 bases). V was cut by 4 bases and J by 1 base, with 14 bases left in between. This CDR3 is built from 15 residues. Germline CDR1 is SGHRS and CDR2 is YFSETQ.

In this sample, this clonotype turned up a few times. V is TRBV30 and J is TRBJ2-2; TRBD2 matches 10 bases. The CDR3 runs 15 residues. The V gene end was trimmed by 3 bases and the J gene end by 4 bases; junction bases not matched to a gene: 5. Looked up from germline, CDR1 is GTSNPN and CDR2 is SVGIG (reference sequence). CDR3 sequence (DNA): TGTGCCTGGAGGGCTAGCGGGAGACCCACCGGGGAGCTGTTTTTT. This encodes CAWRASGRPTGELFF.

This clonotype was observed a few times. V is TRBV19 and J is TRBJ2-2, with 7 bases identical to TRBD1. Germline V gene sequence: CDR1 LNHDA, CDR2 SQIVND (reference sequence). Trimming took 5 bases from V and 2 from J; bases not matched to a gene: 5. The CDR3 length is 15 residues. CDR3 region: CASSVTGINTGELFF. DNA for the CDR3: TGTGCCAGTAGTGTGACAGGGATCAACACCGGGGAGCTGTTTTTT. Full variable domain (missing parts from reference TRBV19 and TRBJ2-2): DGGITQSPKYLFRKEGQNVTLSCEQNLNHDAMYWYRQDPGQGLRLIYYSQIVNDFQKGDIAEGYSVSREKKESFPLTVTSAQKNPTAFYLCASSVTGINTGELFFGEGSRLTVL.

As to this clonotype: Mismatch with germline at one junction end may stem from a read error. The V and J genes are TRBV7-9 and TRBJ2-7; 10 nucleotides align to TRBD2. From germline, CDR1 is SEHNR and CDR2 FQNEAQ (reference sequence). The CDR3 is made up of 15 amino acids. The CDR3 DNA reads TGTGCCAGCGGCTTAGCGAGCGGGAGGGCATCCGAGCAGTACTTC. Its protein is CASGLASGRASEQYF.

This clonotype was recorded many times. The chain carries TRBV28 and TRBJ2-5; maybe TRBD1 (6 bases). Germline V lookup: CDR1 MDHEN, CDR2 SYDVKM. The CDR3 is made up of 13 amino acids. V lost 8 bases and J lost 4, with 14 bases in between. The CDR3 DNA reads as TGTGCCAGCCAAGGGGGTGGAGCAGAGACCCAGTACTTC. Translating it yields CASQGGGAETQYF.

Only a few counts were recorded for this clonotype. The genes are TRBV10-3 and TRBJ2-1; D is perhaps TRBD1 (6 bases). The CDR3 totals 13 residues. The ends were cut back, 11 bases at V and 5 bases at J, with 16 bases in the middle. Germline V gene data show CDR1 as ENHRY and CDR2 as SYGVKD. CDR3 protein: CALSGTHNNEQFF. As DNA, the CDR3 is TGTGCCCTCTCCGGGACACACAACAATGAGCAGTTCTTC.

This clonotype occurred a few times. The chain is built from TRBV19 and TRBJ1-5; D is undetermined. Between the trimmed V and J ends, which lost 3 bases and 4 bases, there was a span of 7 bases. The germline gives CDR1 LNHDA, CDR2 SQIVND (reference sequence). This CDR3 has 13 residues. In DNA form, the CDR3 reads TGTGCCAGTAGTATTGGCAGAAATCAGCCCCAGCATTTT. Translating gives CASSIGRNQPQHF.

V and J are TRBV18 and TRBJ1-5, with no clear D. There are 13 residues in the CDR3. The germline CDR1 and CDR2 sequences are KGHSH and LQKENI. Trimming pared 5 bases from V and 5 bases from J, leaving 10 bases between. The CDR3 coding sequence is TGTGCCAGCTCAGTTTCTCAGGATCAGCCCCAGCATTTT. It is translated as CASSVSQDQPQHF. Full variable domain (missing parts from reference TRBV18 and TRBJ1-5): NAGVMQNPRHLVRRRGQEARLRCSPMKGHSHVYWYRQLPEEGLKFMVYLQKENIIDESGMPKERFSAEFPKEGPSILRIQQVVRGDSAAYFCASSVSQDQPQHFGDGTRLSIL.

The chain joins TRBV2 to TRBJ2-3, with TRBD2 matching over 11 bases. Germline values: CDR1 SNHLY, CDR2 FYNNEI. The J segment lost 5 bases and the V segment lost 6 bases, leaving 10 bases of the junction unmatched. This CDR3 spans 16 amino acids. CDR3 protein: CASSPLAGGRRDTQYF. The DNA for the CDR3 is TGTGCCAGCAGCCCCCTAGCGGGAGGCCGCCGAGATACGCAGTATTTT.

The rearrangement joins TRBV7-9 to TRBJ2-7; 7 nucleotides match TRBD2. V trimming: 5 bases; J trimming: 5 bases; junction bases outside the gene matches: 12. This CDR3 is built from 15 residues. Germline loops: CDR1 SEHNR, CDR2 FQNEAQ (reference sequence). The CDR3 coding sequence is TGTGCCAGCAGCCGCTGGGGGGGAGTTAACGACGAGCAGTACTTC. Protein: CASSRWGGVNDEQYF.

Worth noting for this clonotype: A much larger clone lies a single base off, so this may be a read error. The chain combines TRBV11-1 with TRBJ2-7, with D unclear. CDR1 is SGHAT and CDR2 is FQDESV in the germline V gene (reference sequence). The ends were cut back, 4 bases at V and 2 bases at J, with 12 bases in the middle. This CDR3 spans 14 amino acids. In DNA, the CDR3 is TGTGCCAGCAGCTACACTTTCGGCGCCTACGAGCAGTACTTC. As protein: CASSYTFGAYEQYF.

This clonotype was counted ten times or more. V usage is TRBV3-1 and J usage is TRBJ2-7; D gene uncertain. CDR3 length: 15 amino acids. The ends were cut back, 1 base at V and 0 bases at J, with 10 bases in the middle. CDR1 and CDR2 (germline): LGHDT, YNNKEL (reference sequence). For the CDR3, the DNA is TGTGCCAGCAGCCAAGGGGGTAGCTCCTCCTACGAGCAGTACTTC. It encodes CASSQGGSSSYEQYF.

At least ten counts were recorded for this clonotype. V and J are TRBV27 and TRBJ1-5; the D gene is possibly TRBD1 (5 bases). Trimming cost V 0 bases and J 7 bases, with 10 bases left between them. The CDR3 sequence is 14 residues long. From germline, CDR1 is MNHEY and CDR2 SMNVEV (reference sequence). In nucleotides, the CDR3 is TGTGCCAGCAGTTTATCAGGGGTCGACCAGCCCCAGCATTTT. It translates to CASSLSGVDQPQHF.

The CDR3 loop reads CSARGGTSGSSEQYF. The CDR3 nucleotides are TGCAGTGCTAGAGGAGGGACTAGCGGGAGTAGCGAGCAGTACTTC. The rearrangement uses TRBV20-1 and TRBJ2-7; 14 bases agree with TRBD2. This CDR3 region has 15 residues. V gave up 1 base and J gave up 6 bases; unmatched junction bases: 5. CDR1 and CDR2 (germline): DFQATT, SNEGSKA (reference sequence).

This clonotype has a count of ten or more. V gene TRBV12-3 or TRBV12-4 combines with J gene TRBJ2-5; D is possibly TRBD2 (6 bases). The CDR3 spans 13 residues. V lost 3 bases and J 5 bases, leaving 10 bases between the germline ends. CDR3: CASSFSGRETQYF. The CDR3 bases are TGTGCCAGCAGTTTTAGTGGGAGGGAGACCCAGTACTTC.

The chain carries TRBV5-1 and TRBJ2-5; D tentatively reads TRBD1 or TRBD2 (5 bases each). The CDR3 sequence is 15 residues long. V was trimmed by 0 bases and J by 2 bases, leaving 11 bases between them. Germline values: CDR1 SGHRS, CDR2 YFSETQ. The CDR3 sequence is CASSLGDRKQETQYF. CDR3 coding DNA: TGCGCCAGCAGCTTGGGGGACCGTAAACAAGAGACCCAGTACTTC.

This clonotype was counted at least ten times. The chain couples TRBV6-1 to TRBJ2-2, with 8 bases that match TRBD1. This CDR3 region has 14 residues. V lost 8 bases to trimming and J lost 2 bases; unmatched junction nucleotides: 4. Germline CDR1 MNHNS, CDR2 SASEGT. CDR3 loop: CASGRGPNTGELFF. The CDR3 nucleotides read TGTGCCAGCGGCAGGGGGCCTAACACCGGGGAGCTGTTTTTT.

The CDR3 coding sequence is TGTGCCAGCAGTTCGACATGCCGGGACAGGGGGCGGAATGAGCAGTTCTTC. Translating gives CASSSTCRDRGRNEQFF. The chain couples TRBV28 to TRBJ2-1; TRBD1 matches at 12 bases. Trimming at V came to 4 bases and at J to 7 bases, leaving 11 bases not matched to a gene. This CDR3 is built from 17 residues. Germline values: CDR1 MDHEN, CDR2 SYDVKM.

This clonotype was seen ten or more times. V gene TRBV27 combines with J gene TRBJ1-1; 10 bases fit TRBD1. V shed 6 bases, J shed 11 bases, and the junction held 15 bases outside the gene matches. The CDR3 consists of 15 residues. Germline V CDR1 and CDR2: MNHEY, SMNVEV (reference sequence). CDR3 sequence: CASSRSGTGAGGAFF. CDR3 DNA: TGTGCCAGCAGCCGGTCCGGGACAGGGGCCGGAGGGGCTTTCTTT.

The chain recombines TRBV9 with TRBJ2-5, with D perhaps given as TRBD1 or TRBD2 (6 bases each). From germline, CDR1 is SGDLS and CDR2 YYNGEE. CDR3 size: 15 residues. Between the trimmed V and J ends, which lost 6 bases and 5 bases, there was a span of 20 bases. The chain's CDR3 is CASNLLGLGGETQYF. In DNA form, the CDR3 reads TGTGCCAGCAACCTCCTGGGCCTAGGGGGGGAGACCCAGTACTTC.

This clonotype occurred many times. The V gene is TRBV27, the J gene TRBJ2-1; 10 nucleotides line up with TRBD2. The CDR3 runs to 18 residues. With 8 bases clipped from V and 8 bases from J, the junction kept 21 bases outside the gene matches. In germline, CDR1 is MNHEY, CDR2 SMNVEV (reference sequence). The CDR3 spells CASRQLGLTSGKGHEQFF. Here the CDR3 DNA reads TGTGCCAGCCGGCAGCTGGGTCTTACTAGCGGGAAAGGCCATGAGCAGTTCTTC.

The table lists this clonotype with many counts. The rearrangement joins TRBV7-2 to TRBJ1-2; 10 positions match TRBD1. J lost 8 bases, V lost 5 bases, and 11 bases had no gene match. CDR1 is SGHTA, CDR2 FQGNSA, per germline. CDR3 length: 15 residues. CDR3 loop: CASSPGQGRTGGYTF. DNA for the CDR3: TGTGCCAGCAGCCCGGGACAGGGGAGGACGGGAGGCTACACCTTC. Full variable domain (rest looked up from reference TRBV7-2 and TRBJ1-2): GAGVSQSPSNKVTEKGKDVELRCDPISGHTALYWYRQSLGQGLEFLIYFQGNSAPDKSGLPSDRFSAERTGGSVSTLTIQRTQQEDSAVYLCASSPGQGRTGGYTFGSGTRLTVV.

This clonotype was observed at least ten times. This chain joins TRBV5-1 and TRBJ1-1; TRBD1 might be the D (5 bases). The V gene lost 4 bases and the J gene lost 3 bases, with 13 bases spanning the gap. Germline V gene sequence: CDR1 SGHRS, CDR2 YFSETQ. CDR3 size: 14 residues. CDR3 residues: CASSTAQEHTEAFF. CDR3 nucleotide sequence: TGCGCCAGCAGCACAGCACAGGAACACACTGAAGCTTTCTTT. Complete variable domain (other parts from reference TRBV5-1 and TRBJ1-1): KAGVTQTPRYLIKTRGQQVTLSCSPISGHRSVSWYQQTPGQGLQFLFEYFSETQRNKGNFPGRFSGRQFSNSRSEMNVSTLELGDSALYLCASSTAQEHTEAFFGQGTRLTVV.

This clonotype occurred many times. This rearrangement joins TRBV3-1 to TRBJ2-5; 12 positions match TRBD2. Trimming at V came to 3 bases and at J to 2 bases, leaving 4 bases not matched to a gene. The CDR3 has 16 amino acids. CDR1 LGHDT and CDR2 YNNKEL come from the germline V gene (reference sequence). CDR3 sequence (DNA): TGTGCCAGCAGCCAGGGTACTAGCGGGGGGCAAGAGACCCAGTACTTC. This gives the protein CASSQGTSGGQETQYF.

This clonotype occurred many times. CDR3 region: CSAYNRWTSNQPQHF. CDR3 nucleotides: TGCAGTGCTTATAATCGTTGGACTAGCAATCAGCCCCAGCATTTT. This sequence joins TRBV20-1 and TRBJ1-5; D unresolved. The length of the CDR3 is 15 residues. CDR1 and CDR2 (germline): DFQATT, SNEGSKA (reference sequence). V lost 5 bases to trimming and J lost 0 bases, with 14 bases between them.